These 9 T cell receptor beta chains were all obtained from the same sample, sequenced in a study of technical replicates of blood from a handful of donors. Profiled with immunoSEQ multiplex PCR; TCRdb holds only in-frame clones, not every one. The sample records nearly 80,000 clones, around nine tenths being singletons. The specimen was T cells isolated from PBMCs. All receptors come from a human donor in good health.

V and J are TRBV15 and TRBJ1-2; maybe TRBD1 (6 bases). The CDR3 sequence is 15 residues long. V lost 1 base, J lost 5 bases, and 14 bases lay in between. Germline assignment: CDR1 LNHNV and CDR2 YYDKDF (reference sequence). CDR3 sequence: CATSRGGQSFYGYTF. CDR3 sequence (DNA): TGTGCCACCAGCAGAGGAGGACAGTCCTTTTATGGCTACACCTTC.

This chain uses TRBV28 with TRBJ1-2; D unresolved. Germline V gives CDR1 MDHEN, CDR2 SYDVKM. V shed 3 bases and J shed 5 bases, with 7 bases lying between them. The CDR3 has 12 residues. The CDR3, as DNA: TGTGCCAGCAGTTTCCTCAGATATGGCTACACCTTC. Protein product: CASSFLRYGYTF.

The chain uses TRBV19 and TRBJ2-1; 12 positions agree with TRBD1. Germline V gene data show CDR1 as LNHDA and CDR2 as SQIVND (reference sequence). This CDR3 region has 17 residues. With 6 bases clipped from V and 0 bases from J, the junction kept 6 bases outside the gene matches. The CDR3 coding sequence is TGTGCCAGTAGCATGGGACAGGGGGCGGGCTCCTACAATGAGCAGTTCTTC. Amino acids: CASSMGQGAGSYNEQFF.

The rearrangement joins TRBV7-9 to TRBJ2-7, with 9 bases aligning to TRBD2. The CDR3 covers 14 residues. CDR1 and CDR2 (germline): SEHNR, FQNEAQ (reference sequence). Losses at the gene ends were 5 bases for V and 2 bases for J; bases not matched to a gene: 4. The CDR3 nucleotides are TGTGCCAGCAGCCCATTAGCGGGAGCCTACGAGCAGTACTTC. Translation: CASSPLAGAYEQYF.

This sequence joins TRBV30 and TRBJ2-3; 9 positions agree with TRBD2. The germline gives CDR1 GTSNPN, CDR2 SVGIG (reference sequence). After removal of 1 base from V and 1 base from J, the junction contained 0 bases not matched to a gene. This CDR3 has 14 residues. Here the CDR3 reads CAWSGTSGTDTQYF. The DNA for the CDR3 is TGTGCCTGGAGTGGGACTAGCGGCACAGATACGCAGTATTTT.

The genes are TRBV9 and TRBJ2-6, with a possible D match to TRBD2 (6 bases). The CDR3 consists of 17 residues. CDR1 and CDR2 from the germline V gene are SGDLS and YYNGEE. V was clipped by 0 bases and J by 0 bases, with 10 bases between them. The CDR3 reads CASSVVRTISGANVLTF. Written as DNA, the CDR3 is TGTGCCAGCAGCGTAGTAAGGACTATCTCTGGGGCCAACGTCCTGACTTTC. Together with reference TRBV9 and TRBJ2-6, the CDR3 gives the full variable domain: DSGVTQTPKHLITATGQRVTLRCSPRSGDLSVYWYQQSLDQGLQFLIQYYNGEERAKGNILERFSAQQFPDLHSELNLSSLELGDSALYFCASSVVRTISGANVLTFGAGSRLTVL.

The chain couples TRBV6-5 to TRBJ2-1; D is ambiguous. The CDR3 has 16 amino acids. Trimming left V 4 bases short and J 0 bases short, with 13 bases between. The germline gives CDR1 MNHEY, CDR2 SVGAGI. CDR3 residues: CASSSPDNPSYNEQFF. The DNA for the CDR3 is TGTGCCAGCAGTTCCCCCGACAACCCCTCCTACAATGAGCAGTTCTTC.

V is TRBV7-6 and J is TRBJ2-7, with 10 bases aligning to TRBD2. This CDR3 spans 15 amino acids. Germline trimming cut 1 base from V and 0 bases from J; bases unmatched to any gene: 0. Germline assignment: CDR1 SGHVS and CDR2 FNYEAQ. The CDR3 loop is CASSLVAGGSYEQYF. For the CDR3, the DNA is TGTGCCAGCAGCTTAGTAGCGGGAGGCTCCTACGAGCAGTACTTC.

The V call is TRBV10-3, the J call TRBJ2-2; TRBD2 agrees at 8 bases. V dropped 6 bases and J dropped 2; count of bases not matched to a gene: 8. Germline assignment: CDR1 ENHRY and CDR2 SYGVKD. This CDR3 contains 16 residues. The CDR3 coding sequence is TGTGCCATCAGAGAAAGCGGGAGTCAAAACACCGGGGAGCTGTTTTTT. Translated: CAIRESGSQNTGELFF.